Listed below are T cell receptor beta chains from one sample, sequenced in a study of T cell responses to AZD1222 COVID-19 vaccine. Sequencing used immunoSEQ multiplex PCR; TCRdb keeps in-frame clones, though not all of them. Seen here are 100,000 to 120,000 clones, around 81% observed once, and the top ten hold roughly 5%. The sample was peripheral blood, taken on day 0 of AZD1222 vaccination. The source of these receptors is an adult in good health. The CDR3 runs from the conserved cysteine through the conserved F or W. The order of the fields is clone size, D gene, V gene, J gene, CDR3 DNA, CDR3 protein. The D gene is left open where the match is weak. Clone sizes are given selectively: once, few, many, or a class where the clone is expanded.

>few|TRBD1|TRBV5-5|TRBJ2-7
TGTGCCAGCAGCCTGGGACAGGGCAACGAGCAGTACTTC
CASSLGQGNEQYF
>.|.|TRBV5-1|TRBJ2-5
TGCGCCAGCAGCCAAACTGTAGTAGCAGGAGAGACCCAGTACTTC
CASSQTVVAGETQYF
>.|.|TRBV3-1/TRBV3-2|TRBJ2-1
TGTGCCAGCAGCCAACTGAATGAGCAGTTCTTC
CASSQLNEQFF
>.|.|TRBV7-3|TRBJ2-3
TGTGCCAGCAGCCCACCGACAACAGATACGCAGTATTTT
CASSPPTTDTQYF
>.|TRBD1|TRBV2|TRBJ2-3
TGTGCCAGCCAGTACAGGGGGACCGATACGCAGTATTTT
CASQYRGTDTQYF
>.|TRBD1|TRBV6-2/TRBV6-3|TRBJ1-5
TGTGCCAGCAGCCACGGCGCAGGGGGCCAGCCCCAGCATTTT
CASSHGAGGQPQHF
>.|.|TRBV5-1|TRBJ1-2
TGCGCCAGCAGCTTAGAGACAGGCAACTATGGCTACACCTTC
CASSLETGNYGYTF
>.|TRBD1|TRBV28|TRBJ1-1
TGTGCCAGCAGAGTTACGGGACAGGGGATCCCTGAAGCTTTCTTT
CASRVTGQGIPEAFF
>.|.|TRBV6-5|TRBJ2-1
TGTGCCAGCAGTTACTCGGGCCGCTACAATGAGCAGTTCTTC
CASSYSGRYNEQFF
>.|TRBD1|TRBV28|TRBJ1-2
TGTGCCAGCAGGACGGACGCGGGACAGGGGGCGCGTAACTATGGCTACACCTTC
CASRTDAGQGARNYGYTF
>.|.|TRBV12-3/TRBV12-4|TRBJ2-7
TGTGCCAGCGCAGAGAGGGCCGAGCAGTACTTC
CASAERAEQYF
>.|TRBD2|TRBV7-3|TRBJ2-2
TGTGCCAGCAGCTTAAATGTAGCGGGCAGGGACACCGGGGAGCTGTTTTTT
CASSLNVAGRDTGELFF
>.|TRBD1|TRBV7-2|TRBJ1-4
TGTGCCAGCAGCCCTCACAGGGGGCGCAATGAAAAACTGTTTTTT
CASSPHRGRNEKLFF
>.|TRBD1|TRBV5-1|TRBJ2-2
TGCGCCAGCAGCCTCGGGACAGGGGTCACCGGGGAGCTGTTTTTT
CASSLGTGVTGELFF
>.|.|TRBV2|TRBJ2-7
TGTGCCAGCAGCAGGGTGGCCGAGCAGTACTTC
CASSRVAEQYF
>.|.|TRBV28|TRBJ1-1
TGTGCCAGCAGTTTATGGGCCCAGCTTGGAACTGAAGCTTTCTTT
CASSLWAQLGTEAFF
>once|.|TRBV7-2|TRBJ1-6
TGTGCCAGCTCTATTACAGGGTTGCGAAATTCACCCCTCCACTTT
CASSITGLRNSPLHF
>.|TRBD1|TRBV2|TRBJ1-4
TGTGCCAGCCAGCGGGACAGATCAACTAATGAAAAACTGTTTTTT
CASQRDRSTNEKLFF
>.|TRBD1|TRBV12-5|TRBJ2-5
TGTGCTAGTGGGATCCAGGGGGCGCGACAAGAGACCCAGTACTTC
CASGIQGARQETQYF
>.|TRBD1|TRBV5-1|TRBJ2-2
TGCGCCAGCAGCGTCCGACAGGGGGGCGCCGGGGAGCTGTTTTTT
CASSVRQGGAGELFF
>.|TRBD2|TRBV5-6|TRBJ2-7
TGTGCCAGCAGTTGGGGACTAGCGGGAGGCCCTATGGACGAGCAGTACTTC
CASSWGLAGGPMDEQYF
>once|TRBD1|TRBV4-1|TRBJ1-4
TGCGCCAGCAGCCAAGCGGGACAGGGGAATGAAAAACTGTTTTTT
CASSQAGQGNEKLFF
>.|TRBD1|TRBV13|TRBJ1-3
TGTGCCAGCAGGGAGACAGGGTTCGGAAACACCATATATTTT
CASRETGFGNTIYF
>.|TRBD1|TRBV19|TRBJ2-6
TGTGCCAGTAGTGCGACAGGGGCCGGGGCCAACGTCCTGACTTTC
CASSATGAGANVLTF
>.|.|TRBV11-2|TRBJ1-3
TGTGCCAGCAGCTTAAGTGGCAGGTTCTCTGGAAACACCATATATTTT
CASSLSGRFSGNTIYF
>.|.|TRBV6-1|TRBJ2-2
TGTGCCAGCAGTGAAGTGGTCAGGACCGGGGAGCTGTTTTTT
CASSEVVRTGELFF
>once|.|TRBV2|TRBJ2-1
TGTGCCAGCAGCAAAAGGGTTACTCAAGGCAATGAGCAGTTCTTC
CASSKRVTQGNEQFF
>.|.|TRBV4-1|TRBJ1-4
TGCGCCAGCAAGTTAGGAGCTCAAACTAATGAAAAACTGTTTTTT
CASKLGAQTNEKLFF
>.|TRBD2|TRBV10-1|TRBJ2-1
TGCGCCAGCAGTGATCAGGCGGGAGCCAAGTTCTTC
CASSDQAGAKFF
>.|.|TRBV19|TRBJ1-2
TGTGCCAGTGGGCCCCGGAGGAATGGCTACACCTTC
CASGPRRNGYTF
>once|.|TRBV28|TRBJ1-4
TGTGCCAGCAGACATGGACGGACGTTTAATGAAAAACTGTTTTTT
CASRHGRTFNEKLFF
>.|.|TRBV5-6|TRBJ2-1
TGTGCCAGCAGCTTGGTCCGGGGCAATGAGCAGTTCTTC
CASSLVRGNEQFF
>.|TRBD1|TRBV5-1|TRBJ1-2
TGCGCCAGCAGCTTAGGCGGGACAGATAATGTCTATGGCTACACCTTC
CASSLGGTDNVYGYTF
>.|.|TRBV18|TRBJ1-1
TGTGCCAGCTCACCAGGGGTCCTAATGAACACTGAAGCTTTCTTT
CASSPGVLMNTEAFF
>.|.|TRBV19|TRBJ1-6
TGTGCCAGTAGTCCTGGGTCCGGAGGGCCCCTCCACTTT
CASSPGSGGPLHF
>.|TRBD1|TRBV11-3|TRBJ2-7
TGTGCCAGCAGCTTAGGGGGACAGGCCTACGAGCAGTACTTC
CASSLGGQAYEQYF
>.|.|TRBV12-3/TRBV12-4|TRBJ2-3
TGTGCCAGCGGAGACGTGGTAGCAGATACGCAGTATTTT
CASGDVVADTQYF
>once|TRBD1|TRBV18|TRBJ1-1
TGTGCCAGCTCACCGGGACAGAGAAATATGAACACTGAAGCTTTCTTT
CASSPGQRNMNTEAFF
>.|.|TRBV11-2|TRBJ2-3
TGTGCCAGCAGCTTATTCACAGATACGCAGTATTTT
CASSLFTDTQYF
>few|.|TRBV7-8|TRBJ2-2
TGTGCCAGCAGCTTAGGCAGGGTGAACACCGGGGAGCTGTTTTTT
CASSLGRVNTGELFF
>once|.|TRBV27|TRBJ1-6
TGTGCCAGCAGCCTCCGGGACACGGGTAATTCACCCCTCCACTTT
CASSLRDTGNSPLHF
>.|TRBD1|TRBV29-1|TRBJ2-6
TGCAGCGTACAGGGGTCAGGGGCCAACGTCCTGACTTTC
CSVQGSGANVLTF
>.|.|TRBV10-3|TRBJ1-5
TGTGCCATCAGTGACTCTACAGGGATAACACAGCCCCAGCATTTT
CAISDSTGITQPQHF
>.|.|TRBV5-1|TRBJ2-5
TGCGCCAGCAGACTGGGGACGGGCTATGGGGAGACCCAGTACTTC
CASRLGTGYGETQYF
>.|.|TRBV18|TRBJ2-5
TGTGCCAGCTCACCCCGGCCTGTGGAAGAGACCCAGTACTTC
CASSPRPVEETQYF
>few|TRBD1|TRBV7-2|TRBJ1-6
TGTGCCAGCAGCGCAATGGGACAGGGAAGGTCACCCCTCCACTTT
CASSAMGQGRSPLHF